The T cell receptor (beta chain) described here comes from a study of identical twins. TCRdb passed the 5' RACE reads through MiXCR, listing each CDR3 protein once. Of hundreds of thousands of distinct CDR3 sequences listed, under 25% are singletons. Study outcomes and limitations: Zero-insertion results could be subject to partial confounding by invariant MAIT and iNKT cells. Shared out-of-frame alpha sequences (those common to twins) showed excess low generation probability.

This clonotype was observed a few times. Its antigen is as yet unknown. With no exceptions, donors were healthy Caucasians. CDR3 length: 15 residues. Germline loops: CDR1 SGHRS, CDR2 YFSETQ. V shed 0 bases and J 2 bases; nucleotides not matched to a gene: 3. These data were also filed under a second study, of yellow fever vaccine responses in identical twins.

The chain employs TRBV5-1 and TRBJ2-3; TRBD2 matches at 7 bases. This receptor was taken from a woman aged 18-30 years in good health. The sequenced material came from CD4+ T cells sorted from blood. Here the CDR3 DNA reads TGCGCCAGCAGCTTGGCTCTAGCGGCCACAGATACGCAGTATTTT. Amino acids: CASSLALAATDTQYF.